The rows below give T cell receptor beta chains drawn from one sample of a study of blood T cells in healthy people across ages. TCRdb re-called the 5' RACE reads with MiXCR, one entry per CDR3 protein. This sample has around 1,500,000 distinct CDR3 sequences, with 42% found just once. Sequenced material: blood. The receptors stem from a woman aged 18-35 years in good health. The CDR3 runs from the conserved cysteine through the conserved F or W. The order of the fields is V gene, CDR3 length, CDR3 protein.

TRBV12-3/TRBV12-4 14 CASSLSIANYGYTF
TRBV4-1 15 CASSQEDRVNTEAFF
TRBV20-1 15 CRGLSGGPSTDTQYF
TRBV4-2 14 CASSQAGTPYGYTF
TRBV20-1 11 CSARRKYEQYF
TRBV5-1 16 CASSLDPSGDYNEQYF
TRBV12-3/TRBV12-4 11 CACSLNTEAFF
TRBV28 15 CASSSWQGKYTEAFF
TRBV12-3/TRBV12-4 15 CASSFGQGQNYGYTF
TRBV15 13 CATSTTGAGEQFF
TRBV7-8 15 CASSPTGGIIDGYTF
TRBV27 16 CASSLNGLAGADTQYF
TRBV20-1 15 CSATNRENMNTEAFF
TRBV7-2 13 CASSLQAPDTQYF
TRBV12-3/TRBV12-4 11 CASLGVYGYTF
TRBV20-1 13 CSASGRANHEQFF
TRBV20-1 11 CSAKDTPGYTF
TRBV29-1 13 CSGSGGRGGELFF
TRBV10-3 16 CAISDPSATLYNEQFF
TRBV20-1 13 CSANSEFDYGYTF
TRBV5-5 16 CASSFLGALGEDTQYF
TRBV9 15 CASSVGGTAQETQYF